These 5 T cell receptor beta chains share one sample of origin, sequenced in a study of shared clonotypes between healthy human individuals (TCRdb year 2020). The library was made by the immunoSEQ multiplex PCR assay. TCRdb stores this immuneACCESS table with in-frame sequences only. Part of the clones is absent; in the studies checked, under half of the shortfall reflects unresolved V genes, and no reason is known for the rest. Recorded for this sample are about 120,000 clones; 55% to 70% of them occurred a single time. The ten largest clones represent 24% of the sample. The sample consisted of memory CD8+ T cells sorted from blood. This specimen's cell subset or site label, per the study, means: CD45RO+ cells pooled with CCR7-negative TemRA cells. These receptors were collected from a woman between 25 and 40 years old in good health.

A note on this clone: This sample also contains other DNA sequences that code for the same CDR3. The gene calls are TRBV28 and TRBJ2-1; perhaps D is TRBD1 or TRBD2 (5 bases each). The CDR3 loop spans 18 amino acids. Trimming pared 6 bases from V and 5 bases from J, leaving 26 bases between. Germline loops: CDR1 MDHEN, CDR2 SYDVKM. CDR3 region: CASSLPIGLGVAHNEQFF. The CDR3 DNA follows: TGTGCCAGCAGCCTCCCGATCGGACTGGGGGTTGCCCACAATGAGCAGTTCTTC.

This clone was picked up many times. This chain links TRBV11-2 with TRBJ1-1; D might be TRBD1 (5 bases). Germline V gene data show CDR1 as SGHAT and CDR2 as FQNNGV. V lost 3 bases to trimming and J lost 4 bases, with 12 bases between them. This CDR3 is 14 amino acids long. The CDR3 region is CASSLGRVPTEAFF. DNA of the CDR3: TGTGCCAGCAGCTTGGGGCGGGTCCCCACTGAAGCTTTCTTT.

This clone was picked up one time. The gene calls are TRBV2 and TRBJ1-5; D call uncertain. Per the germline V gene, CDR1 is SNHLY and CDR2 is FYNNEI. V lost 4 bases and J lost 4, with 2 bases in between. The CDR3 loop spans 11 amino acids. The CDR3 bases are TGTGCCAGCAGTGTTAATCAGCCCCAGCATTTT. This sequence encodes CASSVNQPQHF.

With respect to this clone: Other nucleotide sequences from this sample produce the same CDR3. The chain links TRBV7-9 to TRBJ1-5, with TRBD1 matching 8 bases. The CDR3 contains 16 residues. CDR1 and CDR2 from the germline V gene are SEHNR and FQNEAQ (reference sequence). V shed 4 bases, J shed 4 bases, and the junction held 9 bases outside the gene matches. The CDR3 DNA follows: TGTGCCAGCAGCTCTGGACAGGGAGGTAGGAATCAGCCCCAGCATTTT. Amino acids: CASSSGQGGRNQPQHF.

The chain has TRBV27 and TRBJ2-7; D tentatively reads TRBD1 or TRBD2 (5 bases each). Trimming took off 8 bases at V and 1 base at J, with 24 bases between the two ends. Germline V gene sequence: CDR1 MNHEY, CDR2 SMNVEV (reference sequence). CDR3 length equals 17 residues. CDR3 nucleotides: TGTGCCAGCGAGGGACCCGACAGCCCGACCCCATCCTACGAGCAGTACTTC. It encodes CASEGPDSPTPSYEQYF.